Detailed here is one T cell receptor beta chain. Its antigen is not known. At one end, the junction sequence differs from germline, possibly due to a read error. The sample is drawn from a study of T cell responses to AZD1222 COVID-19 vaccine. Germline-derived CDR1 and CDR2 are MDHEN and SYDVKM. This CDR3 has 13 residues. Assay: immunoSEQ multiplex PCR; the TCRdb copy retains only in-frame clones and omits some. The sample shows more than 50,000 clones, 87% of them seen only once. Study outcomes and limitations: Most donors were white British, females outnumbered males, and clonal diversity was possibly underestimated.

Material: peripheral blood, obtained on day 0 of AZD1222 vaccination. The chain uses TRBV28 and TRBJ2-7; D unclear. The receptor was isolated from an adult in good health. CDR3 residues: CASSSPRRPRRDF. The CDR3 nucleotides read TGTGCCAGCAGTTCACCCCGGCGGCCTCGTAGGGACTTC.